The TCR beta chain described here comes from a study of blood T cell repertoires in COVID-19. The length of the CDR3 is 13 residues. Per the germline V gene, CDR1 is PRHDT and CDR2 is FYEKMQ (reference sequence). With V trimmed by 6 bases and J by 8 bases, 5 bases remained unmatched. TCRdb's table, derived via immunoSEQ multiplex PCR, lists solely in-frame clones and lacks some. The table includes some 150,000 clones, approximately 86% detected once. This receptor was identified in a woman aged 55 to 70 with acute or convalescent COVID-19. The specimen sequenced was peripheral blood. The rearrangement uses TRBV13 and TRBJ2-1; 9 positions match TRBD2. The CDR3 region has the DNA TGTGCCAGCAGGCGCGGGAGGGTCGATGAGCAGTTCTTC. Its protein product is CASRRGRVDEQFF.